This T cell receptor beta chain was captured in a study of PD-1 blockade in classical Hodgkin lymphoma. Repertoires were generated with immunoSEQ multiplex PCR, while TCRdb's copy carries only in-frame clones and drops some. This sample has fewer than 45,000 clones, with 85% to 90% found just once. After autologous stem cell transplantation all patients relapsed, and prior brentuximab vedotin exposure differed between cohorts. The sequencing here drew on peripheral blood mononuclear cells (PBMCs), taken before the second cycle of nivolumab. The receptor was isolated from a human donor with classical Hodgkin lymphoma.

CDR3 DNA: TGTGCCAGCAGCTCCTATCAGCCCCAGCATTTT. It is translated as CASSSYQPQHF. The chain carries TRBV5-8 and TRBJ1-5; D remains ambiguous. Germline V gene lookup returns CDR1 SGHTS and CDR2 YDEGEE. The germline V and J ends were trimmed by 3 bases and 5 bases, with 3 bases remaining between them. There are 11 residues in the CDR3.